The 2 T cell receptor beta chains given below trace back to one sample, sequenced in a study of cytomegalovirus exposure and HLA in healthy donors. The study ran its PCR with 60 Vbeta and 13 Jbeta primers. Clones were sequenced by immunoSEQ multiplex PCR, and TCRdb holds only the in-frame ones, with some missing. The sample has tens of thousands of clones; 83% are singletons. The sample was PBMCs. The receptors originated from a man between 25 and 39 years old in good health and CMV-seronegative.

The chain combines TRBV30 with TRBJ1-2; D is undetermined. V was pared by 8 bases and J by 0 bases, with 19 bases between. The CDR3 runs to 15 residues. The germline V gene encodes CDR1 GTSNPN and CDR2 SVGIG (reference sequence). The CDR3 nucleotides are TGTGCCGTCGGGATGGGGTACTCAGCTAACTATGGCTACACCTTC. It yields the protein CAVGMGYSANYGYTF.

This clone was seen a handful of times. The chain recombines TRBV29-1 with TRBJ2-3; 8 positions match TRBD2. Germline-derived CDR1 and CDR2 are SQVTM and ANQGSEA. The V and J ends lost 4 bases and 0 bases, in that order; junction bases with no gene match: 6. The CDR3 is 15 amino acids. In nucleotides, the CDR3 is TGCAGCGTTGTTTTTGCTAGCGGGAGCACAGATACGCAGTATTTT. This encodes CSVVFASGSTDTQYF.